This T cell receptor (beta chain) was sequenced during a study of T cell responses to AZD1222 COVID-19 vaccine. Overall study: The analysis combined second doses at about 4 or about 12 weeks.

Whole-study results and caveats: Researchers report vaccine-associated CD4 TCRs spanning spike, with dominance at 160-218 and 743-854. Donors were chiefly white British, with a greater number of females, and clonal diversity was perhaps underestimated. Repertoire sampling occurred only after the peak T cell response.

Concerning this clone: Its antigen is unidentified.

Using immunoSEQ multiplex PCR, the repertoire was profiled, and TCRdb retains in-frame clones only, with some absent. The table records about 140,000 clones, 70% to 90% of them present only once. This CDR3 comprises 13 residues. The germline CDR1 and CDR2 sequences are SGHTA and FQGNSA. V lost 5 bases to trimming and J lost 8 bases; unmatched junction nucleotides: 8. Here the sequenced sample was peripheral blood, taken on day 0 of AZD1222 vaccination. The chain links TRBV7-2 to TRBJ1-2, with 7 bases that match TRBD1. The clonotype comes from an adult in good health. The CDR3 region has the DNA TGTGCCAGCAGCCCGACGACAGGGATCGGCTACACCTTC. This gives the protein CASSPTTGIGYTF.